Listed below are T cell receptor beta chains from one sample, sequenced in a study of brain T cells in children with intractable seizures. The repertoire was sequenced with immunoSEQ multiplex PCR; TCRdb's copy has only in-frame clones and lacks some. The repertoire holds roughly 23,000 clones, under 95% seen once, with 6.4% in the top ten. Source: peripheral blood, taken at surgery. All receptors derive from a boy between 10 and 17 years old with focal cortical dysplasia and intractable seizures. The CDR3 runs from the conserved cysteine through the conserved F or W. Fields, in order: V gene, J gene, CDR3 protein.

V gene: TRBV3-1/TRBV3-2; J gene: TRBJ1-1; CDR3 protein: CASSRDRGPSAFF
V gene: TRBV11-2; J gene: TRBJ2-7; CDR3 protein: CASSFGTYEQYF
V gene: TRBV19; J gene: TRBJ1-2; CDR3 protein: CASSPGPHYGYTF
V gene: TRBV18; J gene: TRBJ1-2; CDR3 protein: CASSPEQGARGYTF
V gene: TRBV9; J gene: TRBJ1-2; CDR3 protein: CASSVVAGLNGGGYTF
V gene: TRBV25-1; J gene: TRBJ1-1; CDR3 protein: CASSERVGTEAFF
V gene: TRBV5-6; J gene: TRBJ1-1; CDR3 protein: CASSFGNQNTEAFF
V gene: TRBV5-1; J gene: TRBJ1-2; CDR3 protein: CASSSPSDRGLNYGYTF
V gene: TRBV5-1; J gene: TRBJ1-1; CDR3 protein: CASSDLGRNTEAFF
V gene: TRBV4-2; J gene: TRBJ1-4; CDR3 protein: CASSQDREKLFF
V gene: TRBV24-1; J gene: TRBJ2-1; CDR3 protein: CATSGGGGKYNEQFF
V gene: TRBV7-2; J gene: TRBJ1-1; CDR3 protein: CASSFRRNTEAFF
V gene: TRBV24-1; J gene: TRBJ2-1; CDR3 protein: CATSGDRVSNEQFF
V gene: TRBV7-3; J gene: TRBJ2-1; CDR3 protein: CASSSGQYNEQFF
V gene: TRBV3-1/TRBV3-2; J gene: TRBJ1-1; CDR3 protein: CASSQGAGNTEAFF
V gene: TRBV2; J gene: TRBJ1-2; CDR3 protein: CASMGQAYGYTF
V gene: TRBV18; J gene: TRBJ1-2; CDR3 protein: CASSPYRDPGYTF
V gene: TRBV19; J gene: TRBJ2-1; CDR3 protein: CASSIEPGQGMGEQFF
V gene: TRBV7-9; J gene: TRBJ2-5; CDR3 protein: CASSLKGGLQETQYF
V gene: TRBV5-4; J gene: TRBJ2-3; CDR3 protein: CASSLEPGLAGGPDTQYF
V gene: TRBV6-5; J gene: TRBJ2-1; CDR3 protein: CASSLTGDNEQFF
V gene: TRBV6-1; J gene: TRBJ1-1; CDR3 protein: CASSLRSVTEAFF
V gene: TRBV5-4; J gene: TRBJ2-1; CDR3 protein: CASSWTSGSSYNEQFF
V gene: TRBV30; J gene: TRBJ1-6; CDR3 protein: CAWSLISYNSPLHF
V gene: TRBV6-1; J gene: TRBJ2-1; CDR3 protein: CASSETTGGAYNEQFF
V gene: TRBV7-8; J gene: TRBJ2-3; CDR3 protein: CASGLMAGTDTQYF
V gene: TRBV25-1; J gene: TRBJ1-1; CDR3 protein: CASSEGQNTEAFF
V gene: TRBV7-9; J gene: TRBJ1-2; CDR3 protein: CASSPGGSNYGYTF
V gene: TRBV19; J gene: TRBJ1-3; CDR3 protein: CASSIVRGSGNTIYF
V gene: TRBV5-6; J gene: TRBJ2-7; CDR3 protein: CASSTYYRVHEQYF
V gene: TRBV6-5; J gene: TRBJ2-7; CDR3 protein: CASRDGRTSYYEQYF
V gene: TRBV15; J gene: TRBJ1-5; CDR3 protein: CATSTYRGARAQHF
V gene: TRBV7-9; J gene: TRBJ2-5; CDR3 protein: CASSSRQGRVRETQYF
V gene: TRBV5-4; J gene: TRBJ1-2; CDR3 protein: CASSTLGRWDYTF
V gene: TRBV5-1; J gene: TRBJ2-2; CDR3 protein: CASRSLAGVVTGELFF
V gene: TRBV5-1; J gene: TRBJ2-7; CDR3 protein: CASSRTGDTYEQYF
V gene: TRBV6-4; J gene: TRBJ2-6; CDR3 protein: CASSETTGAGANVLTF
V gene: TRBV5-1; J gene: TRBJ1-4; CDR3 protein: CASSLVYRGRVNEKLFF
V gene: TRBV6-1; J gene: TRBJ2-7; CDR3 protein: CASSEGTGGSYEQYF